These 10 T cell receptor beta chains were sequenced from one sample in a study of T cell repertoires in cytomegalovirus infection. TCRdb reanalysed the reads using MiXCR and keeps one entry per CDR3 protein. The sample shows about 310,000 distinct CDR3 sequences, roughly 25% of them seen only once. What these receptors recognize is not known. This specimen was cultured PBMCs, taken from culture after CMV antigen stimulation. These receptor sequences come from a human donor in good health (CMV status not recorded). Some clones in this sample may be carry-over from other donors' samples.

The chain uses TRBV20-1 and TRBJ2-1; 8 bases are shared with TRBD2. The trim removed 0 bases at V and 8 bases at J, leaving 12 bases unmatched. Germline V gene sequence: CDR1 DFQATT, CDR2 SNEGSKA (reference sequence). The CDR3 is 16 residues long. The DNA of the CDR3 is TGCAGTGCTAGAGATCCGGGGGGGGGCCGGATCGATGAGCAGTTCTTC. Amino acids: CSARDPGGGRIDEQFF.

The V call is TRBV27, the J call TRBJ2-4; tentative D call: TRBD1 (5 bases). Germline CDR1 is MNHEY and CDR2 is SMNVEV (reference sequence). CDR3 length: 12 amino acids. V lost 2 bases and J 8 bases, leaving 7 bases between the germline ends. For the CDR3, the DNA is TGTGCCAGCAGTTTAAGGGGTGACATTCAGTACTTC. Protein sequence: CASSLRGDIQYF.

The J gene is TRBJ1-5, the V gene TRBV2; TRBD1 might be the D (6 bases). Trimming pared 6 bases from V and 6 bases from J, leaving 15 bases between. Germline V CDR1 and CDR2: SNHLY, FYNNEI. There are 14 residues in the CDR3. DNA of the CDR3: TGTGCCAGCAGGGACGGGGGGGCAACTCAGCCCCAGCATTTT. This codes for CASRDGGATQPQHF.

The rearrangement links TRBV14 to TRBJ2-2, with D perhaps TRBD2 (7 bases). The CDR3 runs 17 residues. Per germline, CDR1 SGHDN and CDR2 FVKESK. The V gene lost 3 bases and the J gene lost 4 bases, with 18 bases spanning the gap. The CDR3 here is CASSHPGGRAATGELFF. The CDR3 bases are TGTGCCAGCAGCCACCCGGGGGGCAGGGCGGCCACCGGGGAGCTGTTTTTT.

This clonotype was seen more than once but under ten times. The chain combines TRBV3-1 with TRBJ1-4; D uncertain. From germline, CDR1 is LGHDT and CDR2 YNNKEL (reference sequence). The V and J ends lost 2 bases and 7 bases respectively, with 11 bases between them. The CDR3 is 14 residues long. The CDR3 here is CASSQKGSVEKLFF. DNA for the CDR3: TGTGCCAGCAGCCAAAAGGGATCGGTTGAAAAACTGTTTTTT.

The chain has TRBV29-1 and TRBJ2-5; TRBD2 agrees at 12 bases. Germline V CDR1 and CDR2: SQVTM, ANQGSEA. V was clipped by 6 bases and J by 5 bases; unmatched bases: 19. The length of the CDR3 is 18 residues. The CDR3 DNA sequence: TGCAGCGTGAGGAGTTGGGCTAGCGGGAGGGCCCGGGGGGAGACCCAGTACTTC. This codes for CSVRSWASGRARGETQYF.

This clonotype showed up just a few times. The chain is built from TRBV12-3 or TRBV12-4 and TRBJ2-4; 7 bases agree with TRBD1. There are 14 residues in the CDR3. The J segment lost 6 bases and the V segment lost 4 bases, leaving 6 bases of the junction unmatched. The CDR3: CASSSRTGANIQYF. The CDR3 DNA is TGTGCCAGCAGTTCCCGGACAGGTGCAAACATTCAGTACTTC.

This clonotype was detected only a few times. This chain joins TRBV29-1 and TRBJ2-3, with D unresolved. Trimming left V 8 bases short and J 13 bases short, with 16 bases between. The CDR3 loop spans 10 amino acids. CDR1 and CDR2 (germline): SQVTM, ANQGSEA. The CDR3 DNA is TGCAGCTTACCGGGCCCGGTAAAGTATTTT. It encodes CSLPGPVKYF.

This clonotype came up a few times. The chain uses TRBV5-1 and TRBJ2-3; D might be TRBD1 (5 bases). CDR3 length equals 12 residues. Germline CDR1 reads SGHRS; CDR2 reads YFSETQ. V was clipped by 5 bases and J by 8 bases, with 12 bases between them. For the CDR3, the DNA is TGCGCCAGCAGAAAGGACACGGGTACGCAGTATTTT. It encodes CASRKDTGTQYF.

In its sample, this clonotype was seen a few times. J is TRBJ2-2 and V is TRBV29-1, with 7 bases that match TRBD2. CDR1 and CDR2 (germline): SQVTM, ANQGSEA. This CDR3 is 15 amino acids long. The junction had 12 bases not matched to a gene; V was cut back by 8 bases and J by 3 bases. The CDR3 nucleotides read TGCAGCACAAGGGGCGGGAGAGGGGACACCGGGGAGCTGTTTTTT. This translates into CSTRGGRGDTGELFF.